Listed here are 30 T cell receptor beta chains from one sample, sequenced in a study of T cell changes during pregnancy in multiple sclerosis. Data came from immunoSEQ multiplex PCR; TCRdb stores just in-frame clones and leaves some out. This table holds some 60,000 clones, 93% found once. Material: CD4+ T cells from peripheral blood mononuclear cells, obtained before pregnancy. The receptors come from a female donor with multiple sclerosis, enrolled in a pregnancy study.

The V and J genes are TRBV21-1 and TRBJ2-4; TRBD1 was called by the table and not checked on the DNA. TRBV21-1 is listed as a pseudogene. CDR3 length: 17 residues. CDR3 protein: CASSKGDRGPEGNIQYF. For the CDR3, the DNA is TGTGCCAGCAGCAAAGGGGACAGGGGGCCTGAAGGGAACATTCAGTACTTC.

This chain joins TRBV19 and TRBJ2-1; possible D gene TRBD2, 5 bases. This CDR3 contains 17 residues. Trimming took off 5 bases at V and 0 bases at J, with 17 bases between the two ends. Germline values: CDR1 LNHDA, CDR2 SQIVND (reference sequence). The CDR3 loop reads CASSWGRGPSSYNEQFF. The CDR3 DNA sequence: TGTGCCAGTAGTTGGGGAAGAGGGCCTAGCTCCTACAATGAGCAGTTCTTC.

The genes are TRBV5-5 and TRBJ2-3; 8 nucleotides match TRBD2. CDR1 is SGHKS and CDR2 is YYEKEE in the germline V gene (reference sequence). After removal of 3 bases from V and 4 bases from J, the junction contained 13 bases not matched to a gene. The CDR3 has 17 amino acids. In DNA, the CDR3 is TGTGCCAGCAGCTCAGTCGGGGGAGCGGGAGTCGCAGATACGCAGTATTTT. Encoded protein: CASSSVGGAGVADTQYF.

The chain uses TRBV9 and TRBJ2-3; possible D gene TRBD1, 6 bases. Germline V gene sequence: CDR1 SGDLS, CDR2 YYNGEE. The CDR3 contains 13 residues. V shed 6 bases and J shed 2 bases, with 10 bases lying between them. CDR3 sequence (DNA): TGTGCCAGCAACAGGGAGTACACAGATACGCAGTATTTT. Protein product: CASNREYTDTQYF.

V usage is TRBV29-1 and J usage is TRBJ2-3, with TRBD2 matching 7 bases. The CDR3 contains 11 residues. V gave up 7 bases and J gave up 8 bases; unmatched junction bases: 6. The germline V gene encodes CDR1 SQVTM and CDR2 ANQGSEA. This chain's CDR3 is CSAETGGTQYF. In DNA, the CDR3 is TGCAGCGCCGAGACGGGGGGTACGCAGTATTTT.

This rearrangement joins TRBV29-1 to TRBJ2-3, with D possibly being TRBD1 (5 bases). Germline assignment: CDR1 SQVTM and CDR2 ANQGSEA. The CDR3 is 14 residues long. V lost 5 bases and J 2 bases, leaving 14 bases between the germline ends. The CDR3: CSVMSGMVTDTQYF. CDR3 DNA: TGCAGCGTTATGTCAGGGATGGTCACAGATACGCAGTATTTT.

The chain has TRBV19 and TRBJ2-7; TRBD2 matches 13 bases. V shed 5 bases and J 0 bases; nucleotides not matched to a gene: 4. Germline V gene data show CDR1 as LNHDA and CDR2 as SQIVND (reference sequence). The CDR3 has 16 residues. The chain's CDR3 is CASSRTSGGSSYEQYF. CDR3 sequence (DNA): TGTGCCAGTAGTCGGACTAGCGGGGGAAGCTCCTACGAGCAGTACTTC.

V is TRBV9 and J is TRBJ2-5; D might be TRBD1 (8 bases). The CDR3 extends over 15 amino acids. The germline V and J ends were trimmed by 3 bases and 2 bases, with 14 bases remaining between them. CDR1 SGDLS and CDR2 YYNGEE come from the germline V gene. Here the CDR3 reads CASSERGQAQETQYF. The CDR3 DNA reads as TGTGCCAGCAGCGAGCGGGGACAGGCACAAGAGACCCAGTACTTC.

The CDR3 protein is CASSETGLSSGNTIYF. DNA for the CDR3: TGTGCCAGCAGCGAGACCGGGTTAAGCTCTGGAAACACCATATATTTT. The chain carries TRBV2 and TRBJ1-3; D gene ambiguous. CDR3 length equals 16 residues. The germline gives CDR1 SNHLY, CDR2 FYNNEI. V was shortened by 6 bases and J by 0 bases, with 15 bases between the two germline ends.

This chain connects TRBV4-1 to TRBJ2-6; 11 nucleotides align to TRBD2. The J segment lost 0 bases and the V segment lost 2 bases, leaving 0 bases of the junction unmatched. The CDR3 spans 17 residues. CDR1 is MGHRA, CDR2 YSYEKL, per germline. The CDR3 here is CASSQLAGGSGANVLTF. CDR3 coding DNA: TGCGCCAGCAGCCAACTAGCGGGGGGCTCTGGGGCCAACGTCCTGACTTTC.

V gene TRBV19 combines with J gene TRBJ2-3, with 7 bases fitting TRBD1. CDR1 LNHDA and CDR2 SQIVND come from the germline V gene (reference sequence). The ends lost 9 bases at V and 7 bases at J; junction bases unmatched: 7. The CDR3 length is 12 residues. Here the CDR3 DNA reads TGTGCCAGCACGCAGGGGGTAAATACGCAGTATTTT. It translates to CASTQGVNTQYF.

CDR3 coding DNA: TGCGCCAGCAGCCAAGATAAAGGGAGACTAGCGGCCAATGAGCAGTTCTTC. Protein: CASSQDKGRLAANEQFF. This chain uses TRBV4-1 with TRBJ2-1; TRBD2 aligns across 9 bases. The CDR3 is 17 residues long. Per the germline V gene, CDR1 is MGHRA and CDR2 is YSYEKL. Unmatched junction bases numbered 9, after V lost 0 bases and J lost 6 bases.

The chain links TRBV28 to TRBJ1-1; the match to TRBD1 covers 10 bases. After removal of 4 bases from V and 4 bases from J, the junction contained 15 bases not matched to a gene. The germline CDR1 and CDR2 sequences are MDHEN and SYDVKM. The CDR3 is 18 amino acids. The CDR3 sequence is CASSSQPGQGPRGTEAFF. The CDR3 DNA is TGTGCCAGCAGTTCTCAACCGGGACAGGGGCCCCGGGGCACTGAAGCTTTCTTT.

The CDR3 DNA follows: TGTGCCAGCAGCTTAGTGGGGAGCTCTGGAAACACCATATATTTT. Translation: CASSLVGSSGNTIYF. The V and J genes are TRBV11-3 and TRBJ1-3; D not certain. V lost 1 base, J lost 0 bases, and 7 bases lay in between. The CDR3 runs 15 residues. Per the germline V gene, CDR1 is SGHNT and CDR2 is YENEEA.

The chain recombines TRBV7-6 with TRBJ1-3, with 11 bases lining up with TRBD1. CDR1 and CDR2 (germline): SGHVS, FNYEAQ. The CDR3 consists of 15 residues. V shed 5 bases, J shed 6 bases, and the junction held 6 bases outside the gene matches. Here the CDR3 DNA reads TGTGCCAGCAGCACAGGGACAGGGGGATCAAACACCATATATTTT. This gives the protein CASSTGTGGSNTIYF.

The chain has TRBV7-2 and TRBJ1-2, with TRBD1 as a possible D gene (6 bases). Per germline, CDR1 SGHTA and CDR2 FQGNSA. This CDR3 contains 15 residues. Trimming stripped 4 bases from V and 5 bases from J, with 17 bases between. This CDR3 reads CASSSGPGQLYGYTF. The CDR3 DNA follows: TGTGCCAGCAGCTCCGGGCCCGGACAGCTGTATGGCTACACCTTC.

The chain employs TRBV18 and TRBJ1-2, with D uncertain. The V end lost 2 bases, the J end lost 4 bases, and 11 bases lay between the germline ends. Germline CDR1 KGHSH, CDR2 LQKENI. The CDR3 covers 14 residues. CDR3 loop: CASSPTDTAYGYTF. The CDR3 region has the DNA TGTGCCAGCTCACCAACCGATACAGCCTATGGCTACACCTTC.

For the CDR3, the DNA is TGTGCCAGCAGACGGGACAGAGCTACCTACGAGCAGTACTTC. Its translation: CASRRDRATYEQYF. J is TRBJ2-7 and V is TRBV2, with 7 positions matching TRBD1. This CDR3 comprises 14 residues. The germline gives CDR1 SNHLY, CDR2 FYNNEI. V was pared by 6 bases and J by 2 bases, with 7 bases of the junction left unmatched.

As DNA, the CDR3 is TGTGCCAGCAGCCACGCAGGGGCGTACAATCAGCCCCAGCATTTT. Protein sequence: CASSHAGAYNQPQHF. This chain uses TRBV9 with TRBJ1-5; the D gene is possibly TRBD1 (6 bases). The CDR3 runs 15 residues. Germline lookup yields CDR1 SGDLS and CDR2 YYNGEE. Trimming cost V 4 bases and J 3 bases, with 14 bases left between them.

The chain joins TRBV4-2 to TRBJ2-7; 13 bases are a match to TRBD2. This CDR3 has 16 amino acids. Trimming took 4 bases from V and 4 from J; bases not matched to a gene: 7. Germline values: CDR1 LGHNA, CDR2 YNFKEQ. The CDR3 spells CASSRELAGGRYEQYF. The CDR3 bases are TGTGCCAGCAGCCGGGAACTAGCGGGAGGGCGATACGAGCAGTACTTC.

This rearrangement joins TRBV9 to TRBJ2-3, with 12 bases identical to TRBD2. V lost 0 bases, J lost 3 bases, and 2 bases stayed unmatched. The CDR3 is 16 residues long. Germline CDR1 SGDLS, CDR2 YYNGEE. In nucleotides, the CDR3 is TGTGCCAGCAGCGTAGCTAGCGGGAGGGCAACAGATACGCAGTATTTT. The encoded protein is CASSVASGRATDTQYF.

The V call is TRBV19, the J call TRBJ2-1; 7 positions match TRBD2. The V gene's germline CDR1 is LNHDA and CDR2 SQIVND (reference sequence). Trimming cost V 5 bases and J 3 bases; bases outside gene matches: 10. This CDR3 is 16 amino acids long. The CDR3 sequence is CASSSPREANYNEQFF. The DNA for the CDR3 is TGTGCCAGTAGTTCCCCCCGGGAGGCTAACTACAATGAGCAGTTCTTC.

This clone has just one count. The V gene is TRBV28, the J gene TRBJ2-5; 13 positions agree with TRBD2. Germline V CDR1 and CDR2: MDHEN, SYDVKM. The CDR3 loop spans 18 amino acids. V lost 5 bases, J lost 2 bases, and 11 bases stayed unmatched. CDR3 sequence reads: CASSGLAGEGDAQETQYF. The CDR3 DNA sequence: TGTGCCAGCAGTGGACTAGCGGGAGAGGGAGATGCTCAAGAGACCCAGTACTTC. The variable domain in full, with the rest retrieved from reference TRBV28 and TRBJ2-5, is DVKVTQSSRYLVKRTGEKVFLECVQDMDHENMFWYRQDPGLGLRLIYFSYDVKMKEKGDIPEGYSVSREKKERFSLILESASTNQTSMYLCASSGLAGEGDAQETQYFGPGTRLLVL.

The chain uses TRBV7-2 and TRBJ2-5; 8 bases are a match to TRBD2. The germline gives CDR1 SGHTA, CDR2 FQGNSA. V was clipped by 5 bases and J by 2 bases; unmatched bases: 10. The CDR3 consists of 16 residues. CDR3: CASSRRGAGAQETQYF. CDR3 nucleotides: TGTGCCAGCAGCCGGCGGGGGGCAGGGGCACAAGAGACCCAGTACTTC.

The V gene is TRBV11-2, the J gene TRBJ2-2, with 8 bases that match TRBD2. From germline, CDR1 is SGHAT and CDR2 FQNNGV. The ends lost 4 bases at V and 1 base at J; junction bases unmatched: 2. The CDR3 has 15 amino acids. The CDR3 sequence is CASSWSGRNTGELFF. The CDR3, as DNA: TGTGCCAGCAGCTGGAGCGGGAGGAACACCGGGGAGCTGTTTTTT.

The J gene is TRBJ2-7, the V gene TRBV6-6, with TRBD2 as a possible D gene (6 bases). Trimming took 4 bases from V and 3 from J, leaving 16 bases between them. Per germline, CDR1 MNHNY and CDR2 SVGAGI (reference sequence). The CDR3 has 15 residues. The DNA for the CDR3 is TGTGCCAGCAGTTCTCCGGGGTTGGGGGGCTACGAGCAGTACTTC. Translation gives CASSSPGLGGYEQYF.

The V gene is TRBV5-1, the J gene TRBJ2-1, with 7 positions matching TRBD1. The V gene's germline CDR1 is SGHRS and CDR2 YFSETQ. The CDR3 is made up of 16 amino acids. After removal of 0 bases from V and 0 bases from J, the junction contained 3 bases not matched to a gene. CDR3 loop: CASSLAGQTSYNEQFF. CDR3 nucleotide sequence: TGCGCCAGCAGCTTGGCGGGACAGACCTCCTACAATGAGCAGTTCTTC.

The rearrangement uses TRBV7-9 and TRBJ1-1; no clear D. The germline gives CDR1 SEHNR, CDR2 FQNEAQ (reference sequence). The CDR3 extends over 13 amino acids. The ends were cut back, 2 bases at V and 0 bases at J, with 4 bases in the middle. CDR3 DNA: TGTGCCAGCAGCTTAACTGTGAACACTGAAGCTTTCTTT. Amino acids: CASSLTVNTEAFF.

The rearrangement links TRBV2 to TRBJ2-1; 9 bases fit TRBD1. The germline CDR1 and CDR2 sequences are SNHLY and FYNNEI. The CDR3 sequence is 14 residues long. Trimming removed 8 bases from V and 4 bases from J; junction bases left unmatched: 6. CDR3 nucleotides: TGTGCCAGCGCGTCTGGGACAGGGTACAATGAGCAGTTCTTC. It is translated as CASASGTGYNEQFF.

V is TRBV29-1 and J is TRBJ1-5; D might be TRBD1 (5 bases). The CDR3 covers 12 residues. Germline V lookup: CDR1 SQVTM, CDR2 ANQGSEA. Between the trimmed V and J ends, which lost 6 bases and 4 bases, there was a span of 10 bases. DNA of the CDR3: TGCAGCGTCGGGGGACTTAATCAGCCCCAGCATTTT. Encoded protein: CSVGGLNQPQHF.